Described below is a single TCR beta chain sequence and its context. Germline V lookup: CDR1 SNHLY, CDR2 FYNNEI. The CDR3 is made up of 13 amino acids. Trimming left V 2 bases short and J 5 bases short, with 9 bases between. Here immunoSEQ multiplex PCR was the method, and the copy in TCRdb shows in-frame clones only, minus some. Seen here are fewer than 1.6 million clones, 97% to 99% observed once, and the top ten hold around 0.38%. Splitting of CD4+ cells produced CD45RA+ naive and CD45RA-negative memory subsets. The sample belongs to a study of shared clonotypes between healthy human individuals. The receptor's source is a man under 40 in good health. The material sequenced was naive CD4+ T cells sorted from blood. Subset given: CD45RA+ positively selected. The chain recombines TRBV2 with TRBJ1-1; D unresolved. The CDR3 DNA sequence: TGTGCCAGCAGTGAACGAAGAGGAACTGAAGCTTTCTTT. Translating gives CASSERRGTEAFF.